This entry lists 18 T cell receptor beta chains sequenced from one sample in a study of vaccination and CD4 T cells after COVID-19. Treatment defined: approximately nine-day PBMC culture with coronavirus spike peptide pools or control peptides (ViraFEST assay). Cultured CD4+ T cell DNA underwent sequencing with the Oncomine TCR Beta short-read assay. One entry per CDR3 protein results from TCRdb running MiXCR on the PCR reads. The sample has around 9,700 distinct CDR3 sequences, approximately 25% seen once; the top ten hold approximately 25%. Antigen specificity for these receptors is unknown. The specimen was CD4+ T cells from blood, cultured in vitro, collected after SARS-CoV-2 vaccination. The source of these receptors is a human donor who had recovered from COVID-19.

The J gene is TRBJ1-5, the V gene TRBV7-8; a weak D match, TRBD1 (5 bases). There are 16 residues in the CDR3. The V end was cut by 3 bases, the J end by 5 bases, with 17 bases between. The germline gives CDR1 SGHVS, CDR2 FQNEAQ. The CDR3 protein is CASSFLPGTLYQPQHF. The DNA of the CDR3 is TGTGCCAGCAGCTTTCTCCCTGGGACCTTATATCAGCCCCAGCATTTT.

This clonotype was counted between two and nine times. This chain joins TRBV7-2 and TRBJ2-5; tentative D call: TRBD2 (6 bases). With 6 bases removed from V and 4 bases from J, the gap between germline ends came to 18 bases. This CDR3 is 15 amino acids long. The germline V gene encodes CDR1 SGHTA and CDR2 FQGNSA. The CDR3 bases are TGTGCCAGCAGTCCCCGGGTTGGAGGGCCAGAGACCCAGTACTTC. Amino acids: CASSPRVGGPETQYF. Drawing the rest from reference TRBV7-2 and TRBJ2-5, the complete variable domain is GAGVSQSPSNKVTEKGKDVELRCDPISGHTALYWYRQSLGQGLEFLIYFQGNSAPDKSGLPSDRFSAERTGGSVSTLTIQRTQQEDSAVYLCASSPRVGGPETQYFGPGTRLLVL.

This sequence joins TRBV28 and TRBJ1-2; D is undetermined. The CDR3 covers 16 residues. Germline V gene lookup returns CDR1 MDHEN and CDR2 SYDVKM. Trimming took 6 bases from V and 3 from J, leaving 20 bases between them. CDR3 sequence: CASRKLAGLGYYGYTF. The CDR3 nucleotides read TGTGCCAGCAGAAAGCTGGCTGGGCTGGGTTACTATGGCTACACCTTC.

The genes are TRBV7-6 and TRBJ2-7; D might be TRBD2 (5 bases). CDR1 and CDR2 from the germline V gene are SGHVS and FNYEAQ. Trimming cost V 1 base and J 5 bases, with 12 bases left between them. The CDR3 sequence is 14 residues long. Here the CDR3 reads CASSLGGSLNEQYF. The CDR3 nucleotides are TGTGCCAGCAGCTTAGGTGGGAGTTTGAACGAGCAGTACTTC.

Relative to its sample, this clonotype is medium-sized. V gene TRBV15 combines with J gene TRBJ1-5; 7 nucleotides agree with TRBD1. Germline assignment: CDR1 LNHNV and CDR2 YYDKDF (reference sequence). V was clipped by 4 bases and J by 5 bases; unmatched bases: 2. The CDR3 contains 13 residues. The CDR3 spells CATSIQGDQPQHF. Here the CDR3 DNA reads TGTGCCACCAGCATTCAGGGGGATCAGCCCCAGCATTTT.

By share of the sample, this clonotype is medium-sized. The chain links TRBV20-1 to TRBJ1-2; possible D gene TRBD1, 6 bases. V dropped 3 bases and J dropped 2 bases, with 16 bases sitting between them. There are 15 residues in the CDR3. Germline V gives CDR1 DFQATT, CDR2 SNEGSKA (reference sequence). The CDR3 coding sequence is TGCAGTGCTAGCCAAGGGGGTGAGGTGAACTATGGCTACACCTTC. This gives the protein CSASQGGEVNYGYTF.

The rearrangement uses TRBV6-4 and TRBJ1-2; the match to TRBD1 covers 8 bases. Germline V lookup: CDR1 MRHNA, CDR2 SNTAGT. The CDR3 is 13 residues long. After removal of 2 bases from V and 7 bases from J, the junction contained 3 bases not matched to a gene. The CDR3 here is CASSDGTGGGYTF. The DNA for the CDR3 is TGTGCCAGCAGTGACGGGACAGGCGGTGGCTACACCTTC.

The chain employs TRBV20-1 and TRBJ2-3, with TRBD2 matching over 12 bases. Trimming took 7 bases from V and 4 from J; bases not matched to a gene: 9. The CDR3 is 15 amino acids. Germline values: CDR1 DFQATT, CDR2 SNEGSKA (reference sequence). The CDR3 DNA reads TGCAGTGTGGGGGGGGCTAGCGGGGGGGCAGATACGCAGTATTTT. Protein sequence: CSVGGASGGADTQYF.

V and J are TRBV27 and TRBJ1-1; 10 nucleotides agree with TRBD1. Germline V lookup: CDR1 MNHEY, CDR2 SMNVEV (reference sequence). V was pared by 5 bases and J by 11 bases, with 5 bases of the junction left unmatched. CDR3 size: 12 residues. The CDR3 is CASSPGTGAAFF. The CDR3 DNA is TGTGCCAGCAGTCCGGGGACAGGGGCGGCTTTCTTT.

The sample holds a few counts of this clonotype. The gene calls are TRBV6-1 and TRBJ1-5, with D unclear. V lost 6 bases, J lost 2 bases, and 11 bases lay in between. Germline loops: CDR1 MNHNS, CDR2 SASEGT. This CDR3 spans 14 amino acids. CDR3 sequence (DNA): TGTGCCAGCAGCGGCGGGGTTGGCAATCAGCCCCAGCATTTT. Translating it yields CASSGGVGNQPQHF.

CDR3 nucleotides: TGTGCCAGCTCCTTAGCTGAGGACAATGAGCAGTTCTTC. It translates to CASSLAEDNEQFF. The rearrangement joins TRBV5-8 to TRBJ2-1, with unresolved D. Trimming left V 7 bases short and J 5 bases short, with 13 bases between. The CDR3 length is 13 residues. The V gene's germline CDR1 is SGHTS and CDR2 YDEGEE. The variable domain in full, with the rest retrieved from reference TRBV5-8 and TRBJ2-1, is EAGVTQSPTHLIKTRGQQATLRCSPISGHTSVYWYQQALGLGLQFLLWYDEGEERNRGNFPPRFSGRQFPNYSSELNVNALELEDSALYLCASSLAEDNEQFFGPGTRLTVL.

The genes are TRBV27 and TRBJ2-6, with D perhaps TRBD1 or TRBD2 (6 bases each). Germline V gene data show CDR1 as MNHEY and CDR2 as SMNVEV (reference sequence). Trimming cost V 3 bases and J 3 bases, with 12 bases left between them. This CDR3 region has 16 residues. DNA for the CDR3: TGTGCCAGCAGTTTCCTCGGGGGCGGTGGGGCCAACGTCCTGACTTTC. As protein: CASSFLGGGGANVLTF. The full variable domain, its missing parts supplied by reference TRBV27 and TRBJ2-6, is EAQVTQNPRYLITVTGKKLTVTCSQNMNHEYMSWYRQDPGLGLRQIYYSMNVEVTDKGDVPEGYKVSRKEKRNFPLILESPSPNQTSLYFCASSFLGGGGANVLTFGAGSRLTVL.

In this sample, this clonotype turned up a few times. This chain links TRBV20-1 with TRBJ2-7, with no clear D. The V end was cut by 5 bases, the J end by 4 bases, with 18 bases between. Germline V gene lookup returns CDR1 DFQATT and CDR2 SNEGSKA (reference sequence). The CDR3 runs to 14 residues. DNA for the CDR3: TGCAGTGCTTCCGGACCCAAGGACGGTTACGAGCAGTACTTC. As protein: CSASGPKDGYEQYF.

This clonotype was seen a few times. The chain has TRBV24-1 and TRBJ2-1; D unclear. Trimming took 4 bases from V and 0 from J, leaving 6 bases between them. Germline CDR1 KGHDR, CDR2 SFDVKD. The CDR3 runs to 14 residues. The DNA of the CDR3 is TGTGCCACCAGTGAGGCATTCTCCTACAATGAGCAGTTCTTC. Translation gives CATSEAFSYNEQFF.

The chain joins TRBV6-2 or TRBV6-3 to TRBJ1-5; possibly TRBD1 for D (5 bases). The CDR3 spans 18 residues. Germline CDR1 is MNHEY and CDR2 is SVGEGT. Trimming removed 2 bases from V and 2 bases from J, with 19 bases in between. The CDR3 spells CASSYLGTARRGNQPQHF. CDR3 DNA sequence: TGTGCCAGCAGTTACCTCGGGACCGCCCGTCGTGGCAATCAGCCCCAGCATTTT.

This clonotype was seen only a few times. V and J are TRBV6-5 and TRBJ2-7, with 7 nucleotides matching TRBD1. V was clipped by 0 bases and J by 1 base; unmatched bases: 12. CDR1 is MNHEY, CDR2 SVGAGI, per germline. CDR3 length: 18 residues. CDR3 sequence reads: CASSYSRARTGWSYEQYF. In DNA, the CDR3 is TGTGCCAGCAGTTACTCACGGGCCAGGACAGGTTGGTCCTACGAGCAGTACTTC.

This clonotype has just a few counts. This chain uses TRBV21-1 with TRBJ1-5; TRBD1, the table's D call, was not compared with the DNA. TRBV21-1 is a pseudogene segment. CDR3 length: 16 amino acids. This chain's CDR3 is CASSGTGTGVNQPQHF. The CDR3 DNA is TGTGCCAGCAGCGGAACCGGGACAGGGGTGAATCAGCCCCAGCATTTT.

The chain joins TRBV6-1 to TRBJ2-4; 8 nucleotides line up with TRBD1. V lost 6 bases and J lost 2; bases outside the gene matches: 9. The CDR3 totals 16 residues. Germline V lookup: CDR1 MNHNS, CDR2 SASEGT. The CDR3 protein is CASRMDRDATKNIQYF. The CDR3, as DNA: TGTGCCAGCAGAATGGACAGGGATGCAACCAAAAACATTCAGTACTTC.